The 2 T cell receptor beta chains listed next were all sequenced from one sample in a study of cytomegalovirus exposure and HLA in healthy donors. Researchers ran the PCR with 60 Vbeta and 13 Jbeta primers. Libraries were prepared by immunoSEQ multiplex PCR; TCRdb keeps only in-frame clonotypes and omits some of them. The sample has 180,000 or so clones; 9.5% are singletons. The source material was PBMCs. The receptors stem from a woman aged 30 to 39 in good health and CMV-seropositive.

This clone has only a few counts. The V and J genes are TRBV19 and TRBJ2-1, with TRBD2 identical over 7 bases. V dropped 9 bases and J dropped 7; count of bases not matched to a gene: 15. Germline loops: CDR1 LNHDA, CDR2 SQIVND (reference sequence). The CDR3 has 15 residues. In DNA, the CDR3 is TGTGCCAGGATACTAGCGATCCGAGTGTCGAATGAGCAGTTCTTC. Amino acid sequence: CARILAIRVSNEQFF.

The chain recombines TRBV14 with TRBJ2-7; TRBD2 aligns across 9 bases. The CDR3 runs to 15 residues. Germline V CDR1 and CDR2: SGHDN, FVKESK. V lost 4 bases, J lost 3 bases, and 7 bases stayed unmatched. CDR3 nucleotide sequence: TGTGCCAGCAGCCCTAGACTAGCGGAGTACTACGAGCAGTACTTC. Encoded protein: CASSPRLAEYYEQYF.